The entry that follows covers one T cell receptor beta chain sequence. The antigen remains unidentified. This entry belongs to a study of yellow fever vaccine responses in identical twins. Study results and limitations: Twins reportedly had a vaccine T cell response that seemed partly convergent, partly personalized.

TCRdb passed the RT-PCR reads through MiXCR, listing each CDR3 protein once. The profile covers thousands of distinct CDR3 sequences, with 65% to 80% appearing a single time and under 2% taken by the ten largest. CDR1 DFQATT and CDR2 SNEGSKA come from the germline V gene (reference sequence). Trimming left V 0 bases short and J 4 bases short, with 10 bases between. The CDR3 runs to 13 residues. The origin of this receptor is a woman in her late teens or twenties who received the yellow fever vaccine. This rearrangement joins TRBV20-1 to TRBJ2-7; a possible D gene is TRBD1 (6 bases). The sample consisted of T cells from blood (PBMCs), unsorted or a sorted subset (not recorded which), taken before or after yellow fever vaccination (not recorded which). The CDR3 coding sequence is TGCAGTGCTAGAGATCTCCAGGGGTACGAGCAGTACTTC. Amino acid sequence: CSARDLQGYEQYF.